One and the same sample provided the 21 T cell receptor beta chains below, sequenced in a study of T cells in tumors after PD-1 blockade. The protocol was immunoSEQ multiplex PCR, while the TCRdb copy is restricted to in-frame clones and leaves out a portion. The sample holds about 47,000 clones, more than 75% seen once. This sample comprised PBMCs, obtained before anti-PD-1 treatment. The receptor set was obtained from a human donor with basal cell carcinoma.

In this sample, this clone turned up a few times. The CDR3 spells CATSREVYNSPLHF. The CDR3 DNA sequence: TGTGCCACCAGCAGAGAGGTTTATAATTCACCCCTCCACTTT. V is TRBV15 and J is TRBJ1-6; D is uncertain. The V end lost 0 bases, the J end lost 4 bases, and 4 bases lay between the germline ends. This CDR3 has 14 amino acids. Looked up from germline, CDR1 is LNHNV and CDR2 is YYDKDF (reference sequence). The whole variable domain, remainder taken from reference TRBV15 and TRBJ1-6, is DAMVIQNPRYQVTQFGKPVTLSCSQTLNHNVMYWYQQKSSQAPKLLFHYYDKDFNNEADTPDNFQSRRPNTSFCFLDIRSPGLGDTAMYLCATSREVYNSPLHFGNGTRLTVT.

Concerning this clone: Within the sample, other DNA sequences also encode this same CDR3. The J gene is TRBJ1-1, the V gene TRBV6-6; unclear D gene. This CDR3 is built from 14 residues. Trimming removed 2 bases from V and 0 bases from J, with 7 bases in between. CDR1 and CDR2 (germline): MNHNY, SVGAGI (reference sequence). CDR3 sequence: CASSYDGLNTEAFF. Written as DNA, the CDR3 is TGTGCCAGCAGTTACGATGGCCTGAACACTGAAGCTTTCTTT.

The chain joins TRBV19 to TRBJ2-1, with D possibly being TRBD1 or TRBD2 (5 bases each). This CDR3 comprises 17 residues. Germline-derived CDR1 and CDR2 are LNHDA and SQIVND (reference sequence). V was pared by 0 bases and J by 4 bases, with 16 bases between. DNA for the CDR3: TGTGCCAGTAGTATAGATCACGGGGCACGCCAATACAATGAGCAGTTCTTC. Encoded protein: CASSIDHGARQYNEQFF. The entire variable domain, with the rest obtained from reference TRBV19 and TRBJ2-1, is as follows: DGGITQSPKYLFRKEGQNVTLSCEQNLNHDAMYWYRQDPGQGLRLIYYSQIVNDFQKGDIAEGYSVSREKKESFPLTVTSAQKNPTAFYLCASSIDHGARQYNEQFFGPGTRLTVL.

The chain employs TRBV12-5 and TRBJ1-1, with D possibly being TRBD1 (5 bases). This CDR3 has 13 amino acids. Trimming removed 10 bases at V and 2 bases at J, with 14 bases between. Germline assignment: CDR1 LGHNT and CDR2 FRNRAP. The CDR3 sequence is CANLSRDNTEAFF. The CDR3 nucleotides are TGTGCTAACCTTTCCAGGGATAACACTGAAGCTTTCTTT.

This rearrangement joins TRBV3-1 (or the pseudogene TRBV3-2) to TRBJ2-3; D is possibly TRBD2 (7 bases). CDR1 LGHDT and CDR2 YNNKEL come from the germline V gene (reference sequence). V gave up 0 bases and J gave up 6 bases, with 10 bases separating them. This CDR3 has 14 amino acids. CDR3 sequence reads: CASSQDGGGDTQYF. The DNA for the CDR3 is TGTGCCAGCAGCCAAGATGGGGGGGGCGATACGCAGTATTTT.

V and J are TRBV5-5 and TRBJ2-3, with no clear D. Germline CDR1 and CDR2: SGHKS and YYEKEE (reference sequence). There are 15 residues in the CDR3. Trimming stripped 2 bases from V and 2 bases from J, with 12 bases between. As DNA, the CDR3 is TGTGCCAGCAGCTTTCGTATAGCCATCACAGATACGCAGTATTTT. It codes for CASSFRIAITDTQYF. The complete variable domain, with remaining parts taken from reference TRBV5-5 and TRBJ2-3, reads DAGVTQSPTHLIKTRGQQVTLRCSPISGHKSVSWYQQVLGQGPQFIFQYYEKEERGRGNFPDRFSARQFPNYSSELNVNALLLGDSALYLCASSFRIAITDTQYFGPGTRLTVL.

The chain employs TRBV19 and TRBJ1-1; TRBD1 matches 8 bases. CDR1 and CDR2 (germline): LNHDA, SQIVND (reference sequence). The CDR3 consists of 15 residues. Germline trimming cut 5 bases from V and 4 bases from J; bases unmatched to any gene: 9. The CDR3 DNA sequence: TGTGCCAGTAGTGCCCGACAGGGGCGTTCCACTGAAGCTTTCTTT. It yields the protein CASSARQGRSTEAFF.

This clone was counted between two and nine times. The sample carries other DNA sequences with the same CDR3. This chain uses TRBV2 with TRBJ2-7, with 9 bases identical to TRBD2. CDR3 size: 14 residues. Unmatched junction bases numbered 4, after V lost 2 bases and J lost 5 bases. Germline V lookup: CDR1 SNHLY, CDR2 FYNNEI. In DNA, the CDR3 is TGTGCCAGCAGTGAATCCAGCGGGAGGAACGAGCAGTACTTC. It specifies CASSESSGRNEQYF.

The chain recombines TRBV24-1 with TRBJ2-5; D remains unclear. The germline V gene has CDR1 KGHDR and CDR2 SFDVKD. The CDR3 covers 13 residues. The ends were cut back, 3 bases at V and 1 base at J, with 5 bases in the middle. DNA for the CDR3: TGTGCCACCAGTGATCCTAGCCAAGAGACCCAGTACTTC. This translates into CATSDPSQETQYF.

The V and J genes are TRBV14 and TRBJ1-1; D is unclear. Looked up from germline, CDR1 is SGHDN and CDR2 is FVKESK. Trimming stripped 0 bases from V and 7 bases from J, with 9 bases between. CDR3 length equals 13 residues. Here the CDR3 reads CASSQDRTGEAFF. The DNA of the CDR3 is TGTGCCAGCAGCCAAGATCGGACCGGTGAAGCTTTCTTT.

The chain employs TRBV7-9 and TRBJ2-4; TRBD1 matches at 10 bases. The CDR3 consists of 14 residues. V shed 2 bases, J shed 7 bases, and the junction held 2 bases outside the gene matches. Germline V lookup: CDR1 SEHNR, CDR2 FQNEAQ (reference sequence). In nucleotides, the CDR3 is TGTGCCAGCAGCTTATTGGGACAGGGGAACATTCAGTACTTC. It is translated as CASSLLGQGNIQYF.

Worth noting for this clone: The sample carries other DNA sequences with the same CDR3. The chain couples TRBV3-1 (or the pseudogene TRBV3-2) to TRBJ2-7; TRBD1 agrees at 7 bases. Germline CDR1 and CDR2: LGHDT and YNNKEL (reference sequence). The V and J ends lost 5 bases and 2 bases, in that order; junction bases with no gene match: 3. This CDR3 region has 13 residues. The CDR3 here is CASSRQGAYEQYF. The CDR3 DNA sequence: TGTGCCAGCAGCAGACAGGGAGCCTACGAGCAGTACTTC.

The chain combines TRBV5-1 with TRBJ2-4, with 9 positions matching TRBD1. Germline CDR1 reads SGHRS; CDR2 reads YFSETQ. The CDR3 loop spans 19 amino acids. The V gene end was trimmed by 1 base and the J gene end by 2 bases; junction bases not matched to a gene: 13. The CDR3 nucleotides are TGCGCCAGCAGCTTGACAGGGGGCGCGTTTTTCTTAACCAAAAACATTCAGTACTTC. Protein product: CASSLTGGAFFLTKNIQYF.

This chain links TRBV7-9 with TRBJ1-1; perhaps TRBD1 as D (5 bases). The V gene's germline CDR1 is SEHNR and CDR2 FQNEAQ (reference sequence). This CDR3 comprises 15 residues. V lost 1 base and J 1 base, leaving 10 bases between the germline ends. CDR3 in amino acids: CASSLVDRQNTEAFF. The CDR3 DNA follows: TGTGCCAGCAGCTTAGTAGACAGACAGAACACTGAAGCTTTCTTT.

This clone appeared a few times. This chain uses TRBV29-1 with TRBJ1-1, with a tentative D call TRBD1 (5 bases). The CDR3 totals 13 residues. Germline lookup yields CDR1 SQVTM and CDR2 ANQGSEA. The ends were cut back, 6 bases at V and 5 bases at J, with 16 bases in the middle. CDR3 nucleotides: TGCAGCGTCGACCTGGGGGGGGGAACTGAAGCTTTCTTT. It is translated as CSVDLGGGTEAFF.

This rearrangement joins TRBV6-4 to TRBJ2-2, with D maybe TRBD1 (7 bases). The germline gives CDR1 MRHNA, CDR2 SNTAGT. This CDR3 contains 15 residues. Trimming stripped 2 bases from V and 6 bases from J, with 13 bases between. CDR3: CASSDGQGGSGELFF. The CDR3 DNA sequence: TGTGCCAGCAGTGACGGGCAGGGGGGTTCCGGGGAGCTGTTTTTT.

This clone was observed a handful of times. The V and J genes are TRBV6-2 or TRBV6-3 and TRBJ1-1; no reliable D call. V dropped 6 bases and J dropped 4 bases, with 15 bases sitting between them. The CDR3 consists of 14 residues. Germline CDR1 and CDR2: MNHEY and SVGEGT. Here the CDR3 DNA reads TGTGCCAGCAGCATAGGGCGTGGAAGCACTGAAGCTTTCTTT. Translating it yields CASSIGRGSTEAFF.

The chain carries TRBV6-5 and TRBJ2-5, with D maybe TRBD2 (5 bases). V lost 4 bases, J lost 7 bases, and 10 bases lay in between. Germline CDR1 and CDR2: MNHEY and SVGAGI. The CDR3 contains 12 residues. In nucleotides, the CDR3 is TGTGCCAGCAGTTCCGACGCGGGGACCCAGTACTTC. Protein product: CASSSDAGTQYF.

This chain connects TRBV21-1 to TRBJ2-5; TRBD2 is taken as the D call from the table, unchecked against the DNA. TRBV21-1 is an annotated pseudogene. CDR3 length: 17 residues. CDR3 nucleotide sequence: TGTGCCAGCAGCAAAGGACTAGCGGAGGACTTACAAGAGACCCAGTACTTC. Protein sequence: CASSKGLAEDLQETQYF.

The chain uses TRBV7-9 and TRBJ1-2; TRBD1 is a possible D gene (5 bases). This CDR3 contains 12 residues. Trimming removed 5 bases at V and 5 bases at J, with 9 bases between. Germline assignment: CDR1 SEHNR and CDR2 FQNEAQ (reference sequence). CDR3 in DNA: TGTGCCAGCAGCCCGCAGGGTTATGGCTACACCTTC. The encoded protein is CASSPQGYGYTF.

The chain links TRBV5-7 to TRBJ1-4; no clear D. Being an ORF, TRBV5-7 has a function that is uncertain. The CDR3 consists of 14 residues. The V end was cut by 0 bases, the J end by 4 bases, with 7 bases between. The CDR3 loop reads CASSLGLLNEKLFF. CDR3 nucleotide sequence: TGTGCCAGCAGCTTGGGACTCCTTAATGAAAAACTGTTTTTT.